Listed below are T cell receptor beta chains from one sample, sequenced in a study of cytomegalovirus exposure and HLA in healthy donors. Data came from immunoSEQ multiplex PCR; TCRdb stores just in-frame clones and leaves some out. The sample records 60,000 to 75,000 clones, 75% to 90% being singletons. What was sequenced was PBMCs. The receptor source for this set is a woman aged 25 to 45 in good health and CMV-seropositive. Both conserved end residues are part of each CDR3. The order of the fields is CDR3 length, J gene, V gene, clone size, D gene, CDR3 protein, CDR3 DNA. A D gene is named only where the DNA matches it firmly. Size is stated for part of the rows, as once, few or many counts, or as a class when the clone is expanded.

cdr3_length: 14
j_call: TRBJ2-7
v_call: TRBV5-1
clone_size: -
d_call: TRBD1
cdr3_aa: CASSLGQGAYEQYF
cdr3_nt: TGCGCCAGCAGCTTGGGACAGGGAGCCTACGAGCAGTACTTC

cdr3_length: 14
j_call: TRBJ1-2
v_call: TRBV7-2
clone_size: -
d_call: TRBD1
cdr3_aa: CASSPHTGGAGYTF
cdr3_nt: TGTGCCAGCAGCCCCCATACAGGGGGCGCGGGCTACACCTTC

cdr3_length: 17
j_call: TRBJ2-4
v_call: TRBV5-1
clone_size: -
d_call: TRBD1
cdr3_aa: CASSKAPGQLAKNIQYF
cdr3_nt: TGCGCCAGCAGCAAAGCTCCGGGACAGCTAGCCAAAAACATTCAGTACTTC

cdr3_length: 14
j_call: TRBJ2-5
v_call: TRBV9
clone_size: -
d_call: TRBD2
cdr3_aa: CASSGGGGQETQYF
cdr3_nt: TGTGCCAGCAGCGGTGGGGGGGGCCAAGAGACCCAGTACTTC

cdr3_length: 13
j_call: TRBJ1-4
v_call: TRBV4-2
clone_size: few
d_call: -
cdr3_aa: CASSQALNEKLFF
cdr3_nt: TGTGCCAGCAGCCAGGCTCTTAATGAAAAACTGTTTTTT

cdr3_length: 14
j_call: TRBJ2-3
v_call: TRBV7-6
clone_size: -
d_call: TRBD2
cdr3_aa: CASRSGRASDTQYF
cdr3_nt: TGTGCCAGCAGGAGCGGGAGGGCGTCAGATACGCAGTATTTT

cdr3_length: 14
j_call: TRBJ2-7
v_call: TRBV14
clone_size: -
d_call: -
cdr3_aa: CASSQVSGAYEQYF
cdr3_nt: TGTGCCAGCAGCCAAGTAAGCGGAGCCTACGAGCAGTACTTC

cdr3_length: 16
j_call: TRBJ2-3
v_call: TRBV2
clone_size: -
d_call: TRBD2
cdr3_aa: CASSSYRTSGTDTQYF
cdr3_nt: TGTGCCAGCAGTTCCTACAGGACTAGCGGCACAGATACGCAGTATTTT

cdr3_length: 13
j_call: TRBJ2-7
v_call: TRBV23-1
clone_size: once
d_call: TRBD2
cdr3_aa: CASSQGGGAEQYF
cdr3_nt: TGCGCCAGCAGTCAAGGGGGAGGGGCCGAGCAGTACTTC

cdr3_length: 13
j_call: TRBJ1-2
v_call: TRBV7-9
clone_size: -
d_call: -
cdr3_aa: CASSPGQNYGYTF
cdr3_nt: TGTGCCAGCAGCCCCGGACAGAACTATGGCTACACCTTC

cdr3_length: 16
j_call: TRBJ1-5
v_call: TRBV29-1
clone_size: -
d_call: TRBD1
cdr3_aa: CSVEVPPRDRDQPQHF
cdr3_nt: TGCAGCGTTGAAGTCCCCCCCCGGGACAGGGATCAGCCCCAGCATTTT

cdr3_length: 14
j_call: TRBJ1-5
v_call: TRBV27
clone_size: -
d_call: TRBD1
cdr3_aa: CASSTTGPNQPQHF
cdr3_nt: TGTGCCAGCAGTACGACAGGGCCCAATCAGCCCCAGCATTTT

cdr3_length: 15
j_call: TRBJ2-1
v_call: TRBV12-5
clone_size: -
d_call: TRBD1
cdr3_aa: CASGLVLGTGVEQFF
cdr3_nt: TGTGCTAGTGGTTTGGTACTCGGGACAGGGGTTGAGCAGTTCTTC

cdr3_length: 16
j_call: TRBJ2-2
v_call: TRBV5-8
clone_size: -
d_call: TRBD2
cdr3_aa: CASSPAGGPITGELFF
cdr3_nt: TGTGCCAGCAGTCCGGCGGGAGGCCCAATCACCGGGGAGCTGTTTTTT

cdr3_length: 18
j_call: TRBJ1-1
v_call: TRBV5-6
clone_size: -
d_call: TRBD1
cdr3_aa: CASSSTWDRGRRNTEAFF
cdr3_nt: TGTGCCAGCAGCTCCACCTGGGACAGGGGGCGTAGGAACACTGAAGCTTTCTTT

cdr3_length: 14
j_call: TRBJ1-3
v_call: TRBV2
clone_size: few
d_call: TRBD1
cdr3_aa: CASRPGTAGNTIYF
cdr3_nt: TGTGCCAGCAGGCCCGGGACAGCCGGAAACACCATATATTTT

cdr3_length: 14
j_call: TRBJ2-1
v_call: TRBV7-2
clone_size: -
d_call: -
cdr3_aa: CASSIDSANNEQFF
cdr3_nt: TGTGCCAGCAGCATTGACTCAGCCAATAATGAGCAGTTCTTC

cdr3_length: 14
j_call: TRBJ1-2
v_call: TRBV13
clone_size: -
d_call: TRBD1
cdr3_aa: CASSPGTVSGGYTF
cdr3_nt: TGTGCCAGCAGCCCCGGGACAGTCTCGGGGGGCTACACCTTC

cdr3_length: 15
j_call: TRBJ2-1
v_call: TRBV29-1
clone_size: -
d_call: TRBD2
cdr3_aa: CSVDTSGLAGVEQFF
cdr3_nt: TGCAGCGTTGATACTTCGGGACTAGCGGGAGTTGAGCAGTTCTTC

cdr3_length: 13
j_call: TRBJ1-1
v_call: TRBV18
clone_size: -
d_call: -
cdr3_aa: CASSPPGGTEAFF
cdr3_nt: TGTGCCAGCTCACCACCGGGGGGCACTGAAGCTTTCTTT

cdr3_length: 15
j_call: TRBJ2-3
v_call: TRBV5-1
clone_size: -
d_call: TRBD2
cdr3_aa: CASGTSGRGPDTQYF
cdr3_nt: TGCGCCAGCGGGACTAGCGGGAGGGGCCCAGATACGCAGTATTTT

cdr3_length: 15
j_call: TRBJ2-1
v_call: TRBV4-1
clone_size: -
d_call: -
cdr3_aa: CASSQDIQRSGAQFF
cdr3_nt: TGCGCCAGCAGCCAAGATATACAACGGTCGGGTGCGCAGTTCTTC

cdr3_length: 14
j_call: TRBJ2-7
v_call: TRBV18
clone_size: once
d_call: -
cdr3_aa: CASSPTSPWGEQYF
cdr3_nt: TGTGCCAGCTCCCCCACCTCGCCTTGGGGCGAGCAGTACTTC

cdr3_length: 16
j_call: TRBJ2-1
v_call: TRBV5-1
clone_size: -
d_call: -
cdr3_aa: CASSFQEVAVYNEQFF
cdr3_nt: TGCGCCAGTAGCTTTCAAGAGGTAGCCGTTTACAATGAGCAGTTCTTC

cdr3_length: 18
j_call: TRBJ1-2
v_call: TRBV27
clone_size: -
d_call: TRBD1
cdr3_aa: CASTSRPPGQGPFYGYTF
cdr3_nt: TGTGCCAGCACCTCGAGACCGCCGGGACAGGGACCCTTCTATGGCTACACCTTC

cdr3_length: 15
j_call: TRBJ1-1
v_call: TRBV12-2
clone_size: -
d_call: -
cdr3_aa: CASRLGTGVNTEAFF
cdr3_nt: TGTGCAAGTCGCTTAGGGACAGGAGTGAACACTGAAGCTTTCTTT

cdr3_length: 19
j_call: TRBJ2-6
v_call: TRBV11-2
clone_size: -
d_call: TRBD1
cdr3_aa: CASRAIRDRGFSGANVLTF
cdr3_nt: TGTGCCAGCAGGGCCATCAGGGACAGGGGATTTTCTGGGGCCAACGTCCTGACTTTC

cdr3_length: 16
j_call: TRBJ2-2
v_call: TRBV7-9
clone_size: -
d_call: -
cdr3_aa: CASSLGYVRTTGELFF
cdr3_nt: TGTGCCAGCAGCTTAGGTTATGTCAGAACCACCGGGGAGCTGTTTTTT

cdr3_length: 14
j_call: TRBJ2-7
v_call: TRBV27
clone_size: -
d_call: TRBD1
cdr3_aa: CASRLDRGMYEQYF
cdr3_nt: TGTGCCAGCAGACTGGACAGGGGTATGTACGAGCAGTACTTC

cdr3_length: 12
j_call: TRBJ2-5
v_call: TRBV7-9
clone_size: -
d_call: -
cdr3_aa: CASSTREETQYF
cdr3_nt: TGTGCCAGCAGTACCAGGGAAGAGACCCAGTACTTC

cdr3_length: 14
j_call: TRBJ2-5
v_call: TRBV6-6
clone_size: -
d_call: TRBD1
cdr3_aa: CASSWDRGRETQYF
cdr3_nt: TGTGCCAGCAGTTGGGACAGGGGGAGGGAGACCCAGTACTTC

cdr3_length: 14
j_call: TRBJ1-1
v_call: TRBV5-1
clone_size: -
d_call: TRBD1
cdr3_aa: CASSFLQGDTEAFF
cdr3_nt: TGCGCCAGCAGCTTCCTCCAGGGGGACACTGAAGCTTTCTTT

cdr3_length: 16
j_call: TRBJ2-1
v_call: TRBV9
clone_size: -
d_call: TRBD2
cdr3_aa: CASSVDSLAGGNEQFF
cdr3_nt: TGTGCCAGCAGCGTAGACTCCCTAGCGGGCGGTAATGAGCAGTTCTTC

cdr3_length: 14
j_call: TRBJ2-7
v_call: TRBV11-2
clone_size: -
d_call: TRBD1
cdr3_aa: CASSFGTGSYEQYF
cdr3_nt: TGTGCCAGCAGTTTTGGGACAGGCTCCTACGAGCAGTACTTC

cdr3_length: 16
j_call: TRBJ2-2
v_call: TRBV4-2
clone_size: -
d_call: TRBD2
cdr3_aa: CASSQEPAGDPGELFF
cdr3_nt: TGTGCCAGCAGCCAAGAGCCAGCGGGAGATCCCGGGGAGCTGTTTTTT

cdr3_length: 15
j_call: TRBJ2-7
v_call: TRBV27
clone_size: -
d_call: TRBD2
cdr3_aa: CASSLSIRGGNEQYF
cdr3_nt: TGTGCCAGCAGTTTATCGATTCGGGGGGGGAACGAGCAGTACTTC

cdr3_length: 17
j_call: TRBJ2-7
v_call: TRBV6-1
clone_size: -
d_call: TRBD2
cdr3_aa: CASSESGTSGSYYEQYF
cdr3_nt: TGTGCCAGCAGTGAATCCGGGACTAGCGGAAGCTACTACGAGCAGTACTTC